The next 10 T cell receptor beta chains were all read from a single sample in a study of vaccination effects on CD4 cells after COVID-19. The table came from immunoSEQ multiplex PCR; TCRdb's copy has only in-frame clones and leaves some out. The sample holds about 73,000 clones, more than 60% seen once. Sequencing was preceded by expansion of antigen-specific CD4+ T cells with viral peptide pools in the ViraFEST assay. Following culture for about ten days, CD4+ T cells were isolated. Prior SARS-CoV-2 infection was absent in the vaccine recipients, as shown by negative nucleocapsid antibodies. Their antigens are not known. The specimen was CD4+ T cells from PBMCs cultured with SARS-CoV-2 spike peptides, collected before COVID-19 vaccination. The receptor source for this set is a human donor who received a COVID-19 vaccine.

This rearrangement joins TRBV7-2 to TRBJ1-3, with D maybe TRBD1 (5 bases). V was shortened by 2 bases and J by 2 bases, with 10 bases between the two germline ends. Germline V gene data show CDR1 as SGHTA and CDR2 as FQGNSA. The CDR3 consists of 15 residues. CDR3 amino acids: CASSLILGAGNTIYF. The CDR3 DNA reads as TGTGCCAGCAGCTTAATACTAGGGGCTGGAAACACCATATATTTT.

The chain couples TRBV6-1 to TRBJ2-7; D tentatively reads TRBD1 or TRBD2 (5 bases each). Germline CDR1 and CDR2: MNHNS and SASEGT. Trimming took 3 bases from V and 6 from J, leaving 9 bases between them. The CDR3 extends over 12 amino acids. The CDR3 loop is CASSEGPAEQYV. The CDR3 bases are TGTGCCAGCAGTGAGGGACCCGCCGAGCAGTACGTC.

This clone was detected once. This chain joins TRBV5-8 and TRBJ2-7, with 7 bases matching TRBD1. The ends lost 5 bases at V and 0 bases at J; junction bases unmatched: 11. The CDR3 has 16 residues. Per the germline V gene, CDR1 is SGHTS and CDR2 is YDEGEE. The DNA for the CDR3 is TGTGCCAGCAGTCCTAGGACAGGACGGAGCTCCTACGAGCAGTACGTC. It yields the protein CASSPRTGRSSYEQYV.

CDR3 sequence (DNA): TGCGCCAGCAGCGCGGAGGGACTAGCGGGTTACAATGAGCAGTTCTTC. Translated, it gives CASSAEGLAGYNEQFF. The rearrangement links TRBV5-1 to TRBJ2-1, with 12 bases identical to TRBD2. V lost 4 bases to trimming and J lost 4 bases; unmatched junction nucleotides: 6. The V gene's germline CDR1 is SGHRS and CDR2 YFSETQ. The CDR3 length is 16 residues.

This chain's CDR3 is CASSAYQGSGELFF. CDR3 nucleotide sequence: TGTGCCAGCAGCGCCTACCAGGGTAGCGGGGAGCTGTTTTTT. V is TRBV7-8 and J is TRBJ2-2, with D perhaps TRBD1 (5 bases). V shed 5 bases and J shed 7 bases, with 14 bases lying between them. Germline V gives CDR1 SGHVS, CDR2 FQNEAQ. The CDR3 has 14 residues. Full variable domain (outside the CDR3, taken from reference TRBV7-8 and TRBJ2-2): GAGVSQSPRYKVAKRGQDVALRCDPISGHVSLFWYQQALGQGPEFLTYFQNEAQLDKSGLPSDRFFAERPEGSVSTLKIQRTQQEDSAVYLCASSAYQGSGELFFGEGSRLTVL.

In the case of this clone: At one boundary the junction diverges from the germline segment, which might be a read error. The J gene is TRBJ2-3, the V gene TRBV2; 9 bases agree with TRBD2. Germline assignment: CDR1 SNHLY and CDR2 FYNNEI. The CDR3 extends over 15 amino acids. The CDR3 nucleotides are TGTGCCAGCAGTAAAGCGGGGGGCAGTGCAGATACGCAGTATTTT. It is translated as CASSKAGGSADTQYF.

CDR3 sequence reads: CASSSSGGTQAHGYTF. The CDR3 DNA sequence: TGTGCCAGTAGTTCAAGTGGGGGGACCCAAGCCCATGGCTACACCTTC. The chain recombines TRBV19 with TRBJ1-2, with D possibly TRBD1 on 5 matching bases. The CDR3 sequence is 16 residues long. Germline V CDR1 and CDR2: LNHDA, SQIVND (reference sequence). The V and J ends lost 5 bases and 6 bases respectively, with 22 bases between them.

The V call is TRBV6-4, the J call TRBJ2-2; 7 bases are shared with TRBD1. This CDR3 has 14 residues. The trim removed 8 bases at V and 4 bases at J, leaving 7 bases unmatched. Germline V lookup: CDR1 MRHNA, CDR2 SNTAGT. DNA for the CDR3: TGTGCCAGCGGGCCCGACAGGGTCACCGGGGAGCTGTTTTTT. Translating it yields CASGPDRVTGELFF.

The genes are TRBV24-1 and TRBJ2-2, with D perhaps matching TRBD1 or TRBD2 (5 bases each). The V and J ends lost 7 bases and 0 bases respectively, with 20 bases between them. CDR1 is KGHDR, CDR2 SFDVKD, per germline. There are 18 residues in the CDR3. The CDR3 protein is CATSSGTISDANTGELFF. Written as DNA, the CDR3 is TGTGCCACCAGCTCCGGGACGATCTCTGACGCGAACACCGGGGAGCTGTTTTTT.

The chain links TRBV2 to TRBJ2-5; weak D call: TRBD2 (6 bases). Trimming removed 4 bases at V and 3 bases at J, with 9 bases between. The CDR3 extends over 13 amino acids. The germline gives CDR1 SNHLY, CDR2 FYNNEI. CDR3 DNA sequence: TGTGCCAGCAGTGTCTGGGGGGAAGAGACCCAGTACTTC. As protein: CASSVWGEETQYF.